Below, one T cell receptor (beta chain) is given with its context. Germline-derived CDR1 and CDR2 are MDHEN and SYDVKM. V shed 3 bases and J shed 6 bases, with 21 bases lying between them. The length of the CDR3 is 17 residues. Original handling: Estimates of nucleated cell counts were drawn from the amplification of reference gene primers. Profiled with immunoSEQ multiplex PCR; TCRdb holds only in-frame clones, not every one. The DNA was the basis for D and trimming; V, J and clone size are from that table. This sample yields some 80,000 clones, of which roughly 80% are seen a single time; about a third belongs to the top ten. The data derive from a study of blood T cell repertoires in COVID-19. Study context: Samples came from the United States, Italy and Spain, spanning acute and convalescent COVID-19. In each case, the material was cDNA or gDNA derived from T cells, B-cell-depleted T cells, or PBMCs.

The chain is built from TRBV28 and TRBJ2-1; D ambiguous. This sequence was found in a woman between 70 and 85 years old with acute or convalescent COVID-19. The sample taken for sequencing was peripheral blood. CDR3 nucleotide sequence: TGTGCCAGCAGTTTCCGGTTAGCTCAACCGAACGGCAATGAGCAGTTCTTC. It encodes CASSFRLAQPNGNEQFF.